The present TCR beta chain was sequenced within a study of breast tumors, draining lymph nodes, adjacent tissues. MiXCR, applied by TCRdb to the multiplex PCR reads, yields one record per CDR3 protein. The sample shows 200,000 to 300,000 distinct CDR3 sequences, about 33% of them seen only once. Breast cancer patients provided tissue from their axillary draining lymph nodes. Germline values: CDR1 DFQATT, CDR2 SNEGSKA (reference sequence). This CDR3 comprises 15 residues. The V and J ends lost 6 bases and 0 bases respectively, with 15 bases between them. The receptor was isolated from a female donor with breast cancer. Some clones in this sample may be carry-over from other donors' samples. The genes are TRBV20-1 and TRBJ1-3; D call uncertain. The sample consisted of axillary lymph node tissue. The DNA of the CDR3 is TGCAGTGCCTCAAGTCGGGCTAGCTCTGGAAACACCATATATTTT. Protein: CSASSRASSGNTIYF.